This TCR beta chain originates from a study of blood T cell repertoires in COVID-19. Study as a whole: T cells, B-cell-depleted T cells, or PBMCs supplied cDNA or gDNA.

This clone was seen only a few times. V trimming: 8 bases; J trimming: 5 bases; junction bases outside the gene matches: 11. CDR1 is ENHRY, CDR2 SYGVKD, per germline. The CDR3 runs to 14 residues. Assay used: immunoSEQ multiplex PCR; TCRdb lists only in-frame clones, some missing. The table shows over 100,000 clones, with over 80% occurring only once. The rearrangement uses TRBV10-3 and TRBJ1-1; 7 positions match TRBD1. Sequencing was performed on peripheral blood. This clonotype was sampled from an older woman with acute or convalescent COVID-19. The CDR3 sequence: CAIGTTGLGTEAFF. CDR3 in DNA: TGTGCCATCGGGACGACAGGGTTGGGTACTGAAGCTTTCTTT.